This T cell receptor (beta chain) was observed in a study of beta chain features in type 1 diabetes. Study-level background: Cell yields, gender and age were comparable in patients and healthy donors. Whole-study results and caveats: A moderate, significant TCRB CDR3 shortening appeared in type 1 diabetes across four CD4+ subsets.

Details on this clone: The antigen is undetermined.

Germline lookup yields CDR1 SGHRS and CDR2 YFSETQ. V lost 0 bases and J lost 1, with 11 bases in between. This CDR3 is 16 amino acids long. It was one heparinised blood draw, averaging about 0.12 L, that each donor gave. A CD45RO/CCR7/CD25/CD127/CD95/CD27 panel sorted naive, central memory, regulatory and stem cell-like memory CD4+ cells. Post-sort purity exceeded 98% for all sorted populations. The whole isolated RNA underwent reverse transcription, so sequencing captured expressed TCRB transcripts. Sequenced by immunoSEQ multiplex PCR; TCRdb stores in-frame clones only, minus some. The sample has about 150,000 clones, 9% to 12% seen once.

The clonotype was recovered from a man aged 30 to 39 with type 1 diabetes. J is TRBJ1-5 and V is TRBV5-1; D is unclear. The sequenced sample consisted of central memory CD4+ T cells from blood. The CDR3 sequence: CASSLEPGTSNQPQHF. The CDR3 DNA is TGCGCCAGCAGCTTGGAACCGGGTACAAGCAATCAGCCCCAGCATTTT.